This section outlines one T cell receptor (beta chain) sequence together with its context. Its antigen is unidentified. Sorting that relied on CD45RO/CCR7/CD25/CD127/CD95/CD27 yielded CD4+ naive, central memory, regulatory and stem cell-like memory cells. Without exception, sorted populations had purity beyond 95%. This entry belongs to a study of beta chain features in type 1 diabetes. Study-level findings and limits: cDNA sequencing could over-represent cells with high TCR expression. Across all four CD4+ subsets, people with type 1 diabetes showed modestly shorter TCRB CDR3s.

Sequencing targeted expressed TCRB transcripts, as all isolated RNA had been reverse transcribed. Several million reads was the average for naive, central memory and regulatory T cell samples. Data came from immunoSEQ multiplex PCR; TCRdb stores just in-frame clones and leaves some out. The sample yields around 650,000 clones, around 12% seen once. This receptor was obtained from a man younger than 40 with type 1 diabetes. Sequencing input: naive CD4+ T cells from blood.

The CDR3 spells CASSLVGNTDTQYF. The CDR3 nucleotides are TGTGCCAGCAGCTTAGTGGGGAACACAGATACGCAGTATTTT. The J gene is TRBJ2-3, the V gene TRBV13; no clear D. Trimming took off 1 base at V and 2 bases at J, with 7 bases between the two ends. The CDR3 runs 14 residues. Germline V lookup: CDR1 PRHDT, CDR2 FYEKMQ (reference sequence).